This TCR beta chain emerged from a study of blood T cell repertoires in COVID-19. Assay used: immunoSEQ multiplex PCR; TCRdb lists only in-frame clones, some missing. This sample has around 150,000 clones, with 65% to 90% found just once. V lost 0 bases to trimming and J lost 3 bases, with 12 bases between them. This CDR3 region has 15 residues. Per germline, CDR1 GTSNPN and CDR2 SVGIG (reference sequence). The TCR comes from a woman aged 35 to 49 with COVID-19, enrolled during active disease. What was sequenced was peripheral blood. The chain has TRBV30 and TRBJ1-5; D remains ambiguous. The CDR3 sequence: CAWSVNTSPNQPQHF. The CDR3 DNA follows: TGTGCCTGGAGTGTAAACACAAGTCCCAATCAGCCCCAGCATTTT.